The 4 T cell receptor beta chains given below trace back to one sample, sequenced in a study of T-cell reconstitution after alpha-beta-depleted transplantation in children. Using unique molecular identifiers, the investigators prepared the TCRbeta library. MiXCR, applied by TCRdb to the PCR reads, yields one record per CDR3 protein. The data hold about 250,000 distinct CDR3 sequences, with about 24% observed a single time. The specimen was PBMCs, mostly from graft donor cells, collected 360 days after TCRalphabeta/CD19-depleted stem cell transplant. The receptors originated from a female patient aged 2-15 years who had a stem cell transplant for congenital amegakaryocytic thrombocytopenia, so the T cells may come from the graft donor.

In its sample, this clonotype was seen a few times. V is TRBV12-3 or TRBV12-4 and J is TRBJ1-2, with D unclear. V was shortened by 3 bases and J by 5 bases, with 7 bases between the two germline ends. The CDR3 runs to 12 residues. This chain's CDR3 is CASSFDPYGYTF. The CDR3 DNA reads TGTGCCAGCAGTTTTGACCCTTATGGCTACACCTTC.

This clonotype was counted a single time. The chain has TRBV7-8 and TRBJ2-3; D is perhaps TRBD2 (7 bases). Germline V lookup: CDR1 SGHVS, CDR2 FQNEAQ. Trimming pared 5 bases from V and 0 bases from J, leaving 15 bases between. The CDR3 runs 16 residues. CDR3 coding DNA: TGTGCCAGCAGCCGTCTAGGGGGGGCCAGCACAGATACGCAGTATTTT. It encodes CASSRLGGASTDTQYF.

CDR3 in amino acids: CSARDERPSLNSGQETQYF. The CDR3 DNA sequence: TGCAGTGCTAGAGATGAGAGACCTTCTCTGAACTCGGGCCAAGAGACCCAGTACTTC. This chain connects TRBV20-1 to TRBJ2-5; D gene ambiguous. V was shortened by 0 bases and J by 1 base, with 24 bases between the two germline ends. Germline CDR1 is DFQATT and CDR2 is SNEGSKA (reference sequence). The CDR3 totals 19 residues.

This clonotype was counted a few times. The rearrangement uses TRBV7-9 and TRBJ2-5; tentative D call: TRBD2 (6 bases). This CDR3 comprises 15 residues. V gave up 4 bases and J gave up 5 bases, with 17 bases separating them. CDR1 SEHNR and CDR2 FQNEAQ come from the germline V gene (reference sequence). CDR3 protein: CASSSQGAGRETQYF. CDR3 nucleotide sequence: TGTGCCAGCAGCTCCCAAGGGGCGGGGCGTGAGACCCAGTACTTC.